The entry below describes one T cell receptor (beta chain). This CDR3 has 13 residues. Germline V gene lookup returns CDR1 MGHDK and CDR2 SYGVNS. The ends were cut back, 6 bases at V and 4 bases at J, with 12 bases in the middle. The data belong to a study of blood T cell repertoires in COVID-19. Authors' processing steps: Reference gene primer amplification yielded estimated nucleated cell counts. TCRdb's copy holds only in-frame clones and misses some; the assay was immunoSEQ multiplex PCR. V, J and clone size are those of that table, while D and trimming were read from the DNA. In the table there are roughly 380,000 clones, 88% of which are singletons. Participants had their cohort set by participant-reported clinical history.

The sequenced material came from PBMCs or T cells enriched from blood (not recorded which). V usage is TRBV25-1 and J usage is TRBJ1-1; D remains ambiguous. The source is a woman in her 30s who had been exposed to COVID-19. The CDR3 DNA is TGTGCCAGCAGGGGAGGACGCACCACTGAAGCTTTCTTT. Protein product: CASRGGRTTEAFF.